These 18 T cell receptor beta chains were all obtained from the same sample, sequenced in a study of T-cell reconstitution after alpha-beta-depleted transplantation in children. TCRbeta library construction was performed incorporating unique molecular identifiers. TCRdb re-derived calls from the PCR reads in MiXCR, one entry per CDR3 protein. The repertoire consists of about 540,000 distinct CDR3 sequences, with around 17% occurring once and the leading ten covering over 3%. The source was PBMCs from the stem cell graft donor, collected from the stem cell graft. These receptors were collected from a human donor who donated a stem cell graft to a child with acute lymphoblastic leukemia.

This clonotype was found a few times. The chain employs TRBV4-1 and TRBJ1-2; 9 nucleotides align to TRBD1. This CDR3 is built from 15 residues. CDR1 MGHRA and CDR2 YSYEKL come from the germline V gene. The junction had 12 bases not matched to a gene; V was cut back by 7 bases and J by 6 bases. In DNA form, the CDR3 reads TGCGCCAGCACCCGGACAGGGGTGTCGAGTAATGGCTACACCTTC. Its translation: CASTRTGVSSNGYTF.

The rearrangement joins TRBV5-1 to TRBJ2-7; tentative D call: TRBD2 (6 bases). The CDR3 has 15 amino acids. CDR1 is SGHRS, CDR2 YFSETQ, per germline. V lost 4 bases, J lost 2 bases, and 16 bases lay in between. CDR3 region: CASSGGTAETYEQYF. CDR3 in DNA: TGCGCCAGCAGCGGCGGGACGGCCGAGACCTACGAGCAGTACTTC. Full variable domain (outside the CDR3, taken from reference TRBV5-1 and TRBJ2-7): KAGVTQTPRYLIKTRGQQVTLSCSPISGHRSVSWYQQTPGQGLQFLFEYFSETQRNKGNFPGRFSGRQFSNSRSEMNVSTLELGDSALYLCASSGGTAETYEQYFGPGTRLTVT.

This chain links TRBV30 with TRBJ2-7; D is undetermined. V lost 4 bases, J lost 2 bases, and 6 bases lay in between. Germline loops: CDR1 GTSNPN, CDR2 SVGIG (reference sequence). The CDR3 consists of 11 residues. The CDR3 sequence: CAWKVTYEQYF. Written as DNA, the CDR3 is TGTGCCTGGAAAGTCACCTACGAGCAGTACTTC.

The chain couples TRBV10-3 to TRBJ2-7, with D unresolved. V dropped 6 bases and J dropped 0 bases, with 6 bases sitting between them. The germline gives CDR1 ENHRY, CDR2 SYGVKD. This CDR3 is 12 amino acids long. This chain's CDR3 is CAISPDSYEQYF. The CDR3 DNA reads as TGTGCCATCAGCCCGGACTCCTACGAGCAGTACTTC.

The chain couples TRBV5-1 to TRBJ2-7, with D perhaps matching TRBD1 (5 bases). The CDR3 is made up of 15 amino acids. Per the germline V gene, CDR1 is SGHRS and CDR2 is YFSETQ. Trimming removed 4 bases from V and 0 bases from J, with 14 bases in between. The CDR3: CASSRDSQSSYEQYF. The DNA for the CDR3 is TGCGCCAGCAGCCGAGACAGTCAGAGCTCCTACGAGCAGTACTTC.

In the case of this clonotype: Just one base apart from a much larger clone, this may be a read error. This rearrangement joins TRBV5-1 to TRBJ2-7; TRBD2 matches 12 bases. The CDR3 has 13 amino acids. Germline CDR1 is SGHRS and CDR2 is YFSETQ. J gave up 3 bases and V 6 bases, and 1 base lay outside the gene matches. Here the CDR3 DNA reads TGCGCCAGCAAACTAGCGGGAGGCTACGAGCAGTACTTC. Protein: CASKLAGGYEQYF.

The chain has TRBV15 and TRBJ2-2; TRBD2 is a possible D gene (5 bases). Germline values: CDR1 LNHNV, CDR2 YYDKDF (reference sequence). V gave up 4 bases and J gave up 6 bases, with 9 bases separating them. This CDR3 spans 13 amino acids. CDR3 residues: CATSIDGAGELFF. In nucleotides, the CDR3 is TGTGCCACCAGCATAGACGGGGCCGGGGAGCTGTTTTTT.

This clonotype was seen just once. The chain combines TRBV27 with TRBJ1-4; D call uncertain. The CDR3 spans 13 residues. The germline V gene encodes CDR1 MNHEY and CDR2 SMNVEV (reference sequence). The ends were cut back, 2 bases at V and 4 bases at J, with 5 bases in the middle. CDR3 loop: CASSLNFNEKLFF. The CDR3 bases are TGTGCCAGCAGTTTAAACTTTAATGAAAAACTGTTTTTT.

The chain combines TRBV24-1 with TRBJ2-5; D is undetermined. Germline loops: CDR1 KGHDR, CDR2 SFDVKD. The CDR3 spans 15 residues. Trimming stripped 1 base from V and 3 bases from J, with 11 bases between. This CDR3 is CATSDFLAGKETQYF. DNA for the CDR3: TGTGCCACCAGTGATTTCTTGGCAGGAAAAGAGACCCAGTACTTC.

V and J are TRBV20-1 and TRBJ1-4, with 7 nucleotides matching TRBD1. This CDR3 spans 12 amino acids. Germline V gene data show CDR1 as DFQATT and CDR2 as SNEGSKA (reference sequence). The junction had 4 bases not matched to a gene; V was cut back by 8 bases and J by 4 bases. For the CDR3, the DNA is TGCAGTTCCGGGACAGTTAATGAAAAACTGTTTTTT. Encoded protein: CSSGTVNEKLFF.

The genes are TRBV3-1 and TRBJ2-3, with D possibly matching TRBD2 (6 bases). This CDR3 comprises 17 residues. Trimming removed 3 bases from V and 0 bases from J, with 16 bases in between. Germline V gives CDR1 LGHDT, CDR2 YNNKEL (reference sequence). The CDR3 protein is CASSHPGAGPSTDTQYF. CDR3 in DNA: TGTGCCAGCAGCCACCCCGGGGCGGGACCTAGCACAGATACGCAGTATTTT.

The chain joins TRBV11-1 to TRBJ2-4, with 7 bases matching TRBD2. The CDR3 consists of 15 residues. V dropped 3 bases and J dropped 0; count of bases not matched to a gene: 2. The germline CDR1 and CDR2 sequences are SGHAT and FQDESV (reference sequence). CDR3 loop: CASSLSSGAKNIQYF. The CDR3, as DNA: TGTGCCAGCAGCTTGTCTAGCGGAGCCAAAAACATTCAGTACTTC.

This clonotype was detected a few times. This chain joins TRBV21-1 and TRBJ2-4; no DNA check was done on the table's D call, TRBD2. TRBV21-1 is described as a pseudogene. The CDR3 runs 15 residues. CDR3 bases: TGTGCCAGCAGCAAGGACTCACCCGAAAGCGACATTCAGTACTTC. It specifies CASSKDSPESDIQYF.

Here the CDR3 reads CATRKPGTSGSLNNEQFF. CDR3 bases: TGTGCCACCAGAAAACCCGGGACTAGCGGGAGTTTGAACAATGAGCAGTTCTTC. The gene calls are TRBV15 and TRBJ2-1, with 14 bases that match TRBD2. The CDR3 covers 18 residues. J gave up 5 bases and V 6 bases, and 12 bases lay outside the gene matches. Looked up from germline, CDR1 is LNHNV and CDR2 is YYDKDF (reference sequence).

This clonotype was observed a handful of times. V is TRBV12-3 or TRBV12-4 and J is TRBJ2-3; 9 nucleotides match TRBD1. CDR3 length: 17 amino acids. The V segment lost 4 bases and the J segment 2 bases; nucleotides outside the gene matches: 10. CDR3 amino acids: CASSSSPGQGFTDTQYF. The CDR3 DNA reads as TGTGCCAGCAGTTCCTCCCCCGGACAGGGGTTCACAGATACGCAGTATTTT.

The sample holds one count of this clonotype. The rearrangement joins TRBV9 to TRBJ2-3; tentative D call: TRBD1 (6 bases). Germline V gene data show CDR1 as SGDLS and CDR2 as YYNGEE. V was pared by 3 bases and J by 6 bases, with 11 bases between. CDR3 length: 13 residues. The CDR3: CASSGGRLDTQYF. The CDR3 DNA follows: TGTGCCAGCAGCGGGGGGCGGTTGGATACGCAGTATTTT.

This clonotype showed up just a few times. The chain has TRBV19 and TRBJ1-5; D is unresolved. The V gene lost 2 bases and the J gene lost 5 bases, with 7 bases spanning the gap. CDR1 is LNHDA, CDR2 SQIVND, per germline (reference sequence). The CDR3 is 13 amino acids. DNA for the CDR3: TGTGCCAGTAGTATAAGGTCCGATCAGCCCCAGCATTTT. Encoded protein: CASSIRSDQPQHF.

The rearrangement links TRBV29-1 to TRBJ2-1; no firm D call. CDR3 length: 11 amino acids. V was cut by 4 bases and J by 6 bases, with 7 bases left in between. Germline-derived CDR1 and CDR2 are SQVTM and ANQGSEA. The CDR3 sequence: CSVVEANEQFF. The CDR3 bases are TGCAGCGTTGTTGAGGCCAATGAGCAGTTCTTC.